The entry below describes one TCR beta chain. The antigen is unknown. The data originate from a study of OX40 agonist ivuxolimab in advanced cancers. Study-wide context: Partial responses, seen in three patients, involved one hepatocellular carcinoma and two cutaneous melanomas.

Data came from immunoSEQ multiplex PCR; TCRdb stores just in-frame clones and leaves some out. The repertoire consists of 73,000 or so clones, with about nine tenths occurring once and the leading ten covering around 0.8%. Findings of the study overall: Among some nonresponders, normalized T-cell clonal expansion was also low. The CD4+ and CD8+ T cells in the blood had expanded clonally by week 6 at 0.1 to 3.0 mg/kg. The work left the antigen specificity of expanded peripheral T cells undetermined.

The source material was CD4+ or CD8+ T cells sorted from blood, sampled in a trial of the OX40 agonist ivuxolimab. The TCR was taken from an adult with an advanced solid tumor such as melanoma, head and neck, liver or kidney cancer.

CDR3 residues: CASSESLGTGNHEQYF. In DNA, the CDR3 is TGCGCCAGCAGTGAGTCCTTGGGGACAGGGAACCACGAGCAGTACTTC. V is TRBV10-1 and J is TRBJ2-7; 9 positions agree with TRBD1. V lost 0 bases, J lost 5 bases, and 8 bases stayed unmatched. CDR1 is WNHNN and CDR2 is SYGVQD in the germline V gene (reference sequence). This CDR3 spans 16 amino acids.